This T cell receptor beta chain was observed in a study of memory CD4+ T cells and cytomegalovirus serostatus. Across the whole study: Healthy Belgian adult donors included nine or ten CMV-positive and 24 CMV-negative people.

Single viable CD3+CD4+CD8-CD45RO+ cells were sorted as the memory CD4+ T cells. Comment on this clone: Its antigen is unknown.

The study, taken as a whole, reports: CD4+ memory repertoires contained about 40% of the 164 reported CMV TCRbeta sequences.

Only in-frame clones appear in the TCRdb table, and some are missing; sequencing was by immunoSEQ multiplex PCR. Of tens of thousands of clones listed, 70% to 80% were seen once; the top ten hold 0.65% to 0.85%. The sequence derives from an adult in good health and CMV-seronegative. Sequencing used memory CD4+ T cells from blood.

Here the CDR3 DNA reads TGTGCCAGCAGCTTGGATAGGACAGGGGTATTATACGAGCAGTACTTC. Protein product: CASSLDRTGVLYEQYF. The chain carries TRBV7-6 and TRBJ2-7, with TRBD1 identical over 9 bases. The CDR3 runs 16 residues. The germline V gene has CDR1 SGHVS and CDR2 FNYEAQ. J gave up 4 bases and V 3 bases, and 10 bases lay outside the gene matches.